Detailed here is one T cell receptor (beta chain). Methods used by the authors: It was from reference gene primer amplification that nucleated cell counts were estimated. The protocol was immunoSEQ multiplex PCR, while the TCRdb copy is restricted to in-frame clones and leaves out a portion. D and trimming come from the DNA, and the V and J calls and clone size come from that table. The sample shows approximately 200,000 clones, around 80% of them seen only once. The data derive from a study of blood T cell repertoires in COVID-19. About the study: The origin of the acute and convalescent COVID-19 samples was the United States, Italy and Spain.

Sequenced input: peripheral blood. This receptor was taken from an elderly woman with COVID-19, enrolled during active disease.

CDR3 protein: CASSWTQNSPLHF. DNA for the CDR3: TGCGCCAGCAGCTGGACTCAAAATTCACCCCTCCACTTT. The chain recombines TRBV5-1 with TRBJ1-6; the D is unclear. Trimming shortened V by 3 bases and J by 7 bases, and 8 bases separated the two germline ends. Germline V gene lookup returns CDR1 SGHRS and CDR2 YFSETQ. The CDR3 runs 13 residues.